These 7 T cell receptor beta chains were all obtained from the same sample, sequenced in a study of T cell responses to AZD1222 COVID-19 vaccine. Assay: immunoSEQ multiplex PCR; the TCRdb copy retains only in-frame clones and omits some. This table has 130,000 to 150,000 clones, over 80% appearing once. Sequenced here: peripheral blood, sampled 28 days after the second AZD1222 dose. Every receptor here comes from an adult who received the AZD1222 COVID-19 vaccine.

V is TRBV4-2 and J is TRBJ2-5, with 10 bases matching TRBD2. This CDR3 is 16 amino acids long. Germline V CDR1 and CDR2: LGHNA, YNFKEQ. With V trimmed by 0 bases and J by 4 bases, 5 bases remained unmatched. As DNA, the CDR3 is TGTGCCAGCAGCCAAGAGGTAGCGGGGGGTCCAGAGACCCAGTACTTC. It is translated as CASSQEVAGGPETQYF.

CDR3 sequence reads: CASSYRPTSGANVLTF. The CDR3 nucleotides are TGTGCCAGCAGTTACCGGCCGACCTCTGGGGCCAACGTCCTGACTTTC. V and J are TRBV6-7 and TRBJ2-6; the D is unclear. TRBV6-7 is designated an ORF whose function remains uncertain. The CDR3 is 16 residues long. Trimming shortened V by 2 bases and J by 0 bases, and 8 bases separated the two germline ends.

The chain joins TRBV9 to TRBJ2-4, with TRBD1 matching over 9 bases. The CDR3 consists of 18 residues. V dropped 0 bases and J dropped 5; count of bases not matched to a gene: 12. Per the germline V gene, CDR1 is SGDLS and CDR2 is YYNGEE. CDR3 DNA sequence: TGTGCCAGCAGCGTAGCTACCCGTACCGGGACAGGGCAAAACATTCAGTACTTC. Translation: CASSVATRTGTGQNIQYF.

This chain links TRBV24-1 with TRBJ1-2, with 8 bases matching TRBD1. CDR3 size: 15 residues. Unmatched junction bases numbered 9, after V lost 6 bases and J lost 4 bases. The germline CDR1 and CDR2 sequences are KGHDR and SFDVKD. CDR3 nucleotide sequence: TGTGCCACCAGTCTTTCGACAGGGGAAAGCTATGGCTACACCTTC. Protein sequence: CATSLSTGESYGYTF.

The rearrangement links TRBV12-3 or TRBV12-4 to TRBJ1-2, with 8 bases identical to TRBD1. The CDR3 is made up of 12 amino acids. Trimming cost V 6 bases and J 5 bases; bases outside gene matches: 2. CDR3 bases: TGTGCCAGCAGGAGGACAGGGTATGGCTACACCTTC. Its translation: CASRRTGYGYTF.

The chain has TRBV6-2 or TRBV6-3 and TRBJ2-7, with TRBD1 identical over 11 bases. The J segment lost 2 bases and the V segment lost 5 bases, leaving 2 bases of the junction unmatched. CDR3 length: 14 residues. Germline values: CDR1 MNHEY, CDR2 SVGEGT. The CDR3 DNA follows: TGTGCCAGCAGTATGGACAGGGGGCCCTACGAGCAGTACTTC. Protein product: CASSMDRGPYEQYF.

In its sample, this clone was seen once. V and J are TRBV16 and TRBJ2-7; 7 bases are shared with TRBD2. Germline V gives CDR1 KGHSY, CDR2 FQNENV. CDR3 size: 16 residues. The J segment lost 7 bases and the V segment lost 4 bases, leaving 16 bases of the junction unmatched. The CDR3 here is CASSPYSAPTGGEQYF. The CDR3 DNA is TGTGCCAGCAGCCCGTACTCGGCGCCCACGGGGGGTGAGCAGTACTTC.